These 27 T cell receptor beta chains were sequenced from one sample in a study of blood T cell dynamics during melanoma immunotherapy. Some clones are missing from TCRdb's copy, which holds only in-frame ones; the method was immunoSEQ multiplex PCR. The sample has around 6,700 clones, 70% to 90% seen once. Time point reported: week 3, after first cycle of checkpoint inhibitor. Specimen: blood, collected from a patient treated with checkpoint blockade. The receptors stem from a human donor with melanoma. Some clones in this sample may be carry-over from other donors' samples.

V is TRBV5-1 and J is TRBJ1-1; TRBD1 agrees at 10 bases. The trim removed 5 bases at V and 0 bases at J, leaving 1 base unmatched. This CDR3 contains 14 residues. Germline V gives CDR1 SGHRS, CDR2 YFSETQ. The CDR3 reads CASSGQGVNTEAFF. CDR3 sequence (DNA): TGCGCCAGCAGTGGACAGGGGGTGAACACTGAAGCTTTCTTT.

V and J are TRBV5-6 and TRBJ1-2; no clear D. The V and J ends lost 0 bases and 4 bases respectively, with 10 bases between them. The CDR3 is made up of 14 amino acids. Looked up from germline, CDR1 is SGHDT and CDR2 is YYEEEE. The CDR3 coding sequence is TGTGCCAGCAGCTTGGGGGATGAGGTCTATGGCTACACCTTC. Protein: CASSLGDEVYGYTF.

The chain employs TRBV6-5 and TRBJ2-6; the D gene is possibly TRBD2 (5 bases). CDR3 size: 14 residues. CDR1 and CDR2 from the germline V gene are MNHEY and SVGAGI. Trimming removed 2 bases from V and 4 bases from J, with 6 bases in between. CDR3 residues: CASSYRGGANVLTF. CDR3 bases: TGTGCCAGCAGTTACCGGGGAGGGGCCAACGTCCTGACTTTC.

The genes are TRBV4-1 and TRBJ2-7; D gene ambiguous. V lost 1 base and J 1 base, leaving 8 bases between the germline ends. The CDR3 covers 14 residues. CDR1 is MGHRA and CDR2 is YSYEKL in the germline V gene. In nucleotides, the CDR3 is TGCGCCAGCAGCCAAGTTGGTAGTTCCTACGAGCAGTACTTC. Its translation is CASSQVGSSYEQYF.

The rearrangement links TRBV5-1 to TRBJ1-6; D unresolved. The CDR3 spans 16 residues. V was shortened by 0 bases and J by 6 bases, with 13 bases between the two germline ends. Germline V gene sequence: CDR1 SGHRS, CDR2 YFSETQ. Here the CDR3 reads CASSLGPRGFNSPLHF. The CDR3 DNA reads as TGCGCCAGCAGCTTGGGGCCTCGGGGTTTTAATTCACCCCTCCACTTT.

The chain has TRBV2 and TRBJ2-2; D unclear. Germline V gene data show CDR1 as SNHLY and CDR2 as FYNNEI. Deletions cut 8 bases from V and 2 bases from J, with 12 bases between. CDR3 length: 14 residues. CDR3 sequence: CASSPGRNTGELFF. The CDR3 region has the DNA TGTGCCAGCTCCCCAGGCAGAAACACCGGGGAGCTGTTTTTT.

V and J are TRBV10-3 and TRBJ2-6; D assignment may be TRBD1 or TRBD2 (5 bases each). Trimming took 11 bases from V and 1 from J, leaving 6 bases between them. CDR3 length equals 12 residues. Looked up from germline, CDR1 is ENHRY and CDR2 is SYGVKD. For the CDR3, the DNA is TGTGCCGGGGGATCTGGGGCCAACGTCCTGACTTTC. Its translation is CAGGSGANVLTF.

The chain joins TRBV28 to TRBJ2-7; the D gene could be TRBD1 or TRBD2 (5 bases each). The CDR3 covers 13 residues. Trimming cost V 10 bases and J 0 bases, with 13 bases left between them. CDR1 is MDHEN, CDR2 SYDVKM, per germline. CDR3 protein: CAINPGPSYEQYF. The DNA for the CDR3 is TGTGCCATCAACCCGGGGCCCTCCTACGAGCAGTACTTC.

This clone was observed a few times. This rearrangement joins TRBV9 to TRBJ1-1; D is uncertain. Looked up from germline, CDR1 is SGDLS and CDR2 is YYNGEE. The CDR3 spans 12 residues. Between the trimmed V and J ends, which lost 3 bases and 2 bases, there was a span of 5 bases. The CDR3 DNA is TGTGCCAGCAGCGCCCATAACACTGAAGCTTTCTTT. This codes for CASSAHNTEAFF. The entire variable domain, with the rest obtained from reference TRBV9 and TRBJ1-1, is as follows: DSGVTQTPKHLITATGQRVTLRCSPRSGDLSVYWYQQSLDQGLQFLIQYYNGEERAKGNILERFSAQQFPDLHSELNLSSLELGDSALYFCASSAHNTEAFFGQGTRLTVV.

This sequence joins TRBV14 and TRBJ2-3; possible D gene TRBD1, 5 bases. The CDR3 covers 15 residues. Trimming left V 4 bases short and J 1 base short, with 12 bases between. Germline CDR1 and CDR2: SGHDN and FVKESK. CDR3 sequence: CASSRRGRGTDTQYF. For the CDR3, the DNA is TGTGCCAGCAGCCGTAGGGGCCGTGGCACAGATACGCAGTATTTT.

This clone turned up a few times. V gene TRBV6-6 combines with J gene TRBJ1-1; D unclear. CDR3 length equals 13 residues. Looked up from germline, CDR1 is MNHNY and CDR2 is SVGAGI (reference sequence). Trimming shortened V by 6 bases and J by 5 bases, and 13 bases separated the two germline ends. CDR3 loop: CASREPGRTEAFF. Written as DNA, the CDR3 is TGTGCCAGCAGGGAGCCTGGGCGTACTGAAGCTTTCTTT.

The rearrangement links TRBV7-2 to TRBJ2-5; D is unclear. Looked up from germline, CDR1 is SGHTA and CDR2 is FQGNSA. This CDR3 is built from 15 residues. V lost 1 base, J lost 2 bases, and 11 bases lay in between. The CDR3 sequence: CASSLDGRKQETQYF. The CDR3 nucleotides are TGTGCCAGCAGCTTAGATGGCAGGAAGCAAGAGACCCAGTACTTC.

The V and J genes are TRBV6-1 and TRBJ2-7; D is undetermined. The germline V gene encodes CDR1 MNHNS and CDR2 SASEGT. This CDR3 is 12 amino acids long. V gave up 8 bases and J gave up 2 bases, with 10 bases separating them. CDR3 sequence (DNA): TGTGCCAGCGGAGCAGTACCCTACGAGCAGTACTTC. Residues: CASGAVPYEQYF.

The chain links TRBV5-4 to TRBJ2-1; D gene ambiguous. Germline V gene lookup returns CDR1 SGHNT and CDR2 YYREEE (reference sequence). V was trimmed by 0 bases and J by 0 bases, leaving 1 base between them. CDR3 length: 13 residues. CDR3 amino acids: CASSLVSYNEQFF. CDR3 DNA: TGTGCCAGCAGCTTGGTCTCCTACAATGAGCAGTTCTTC.

V and J are TRBV11-2 and TRBJ2-5; 14 nucleotides align to TRBD2. Germline CDR1 reads SGHAT; CDR2 reads FQNNGV. This CDR3 has 15 amino acids. The J segment lost 3 bases and the V segment lost 4 bases, leaving 1 base of the junction unmatched. This CDR3 is CASSSGLAGEETQYF. For the CDR3, the DNA is TGTGCCAGCAGCTCGGGACTAGCGGGGGAAGAGACCCAGTACTTC.

V usage is TRBV11-2 and J usage is TRBJ2-3; 8 bases are shared with TRBD1. The V and J ends lost 5 bases and 3 bases, in that order; junction bases with no gene match: 7. Germline CDR1 is SGHAT and CDR2 is FQNNGV. The CDR3 covers 15 residues. For the CDR3, the DNA is TGTGCCAGCAGCAACACGGACAGGGCAACAGATACGCAGTATTTT. The encoded protein is CASSNTDRATDTQYF.

This sequence joins TRBV4-1 and TRBJ2-7; D may be TRBD1 or TRBD2 (7 bases each). Trimming took off 0 bases at V and 7 bases at J, with 25 bases between the two ends. The CDR3 runs to 18 residues. From germline, CDR1 is MGHRA and CDR2 YSYEKL. CDR3 sequence (DNA): TGCGCCAGCAGCCAAGATACCCCCAGGGGGGGGTTTATTTGGGAGCAGTACTTC. Translation gives CASSQDTPRGGFIWEQYF.

The genes are TRBV10-3 and TRBJ2-3; 10 bases are shared with TRBD1. Germline V gene sequence: CDR1 ENHRY, CDR2 SYGVKD. The CDR3 is made up of 14 amino acids. With V trimmed by 8 bases and J by 4 bases, 6 bases remained unmatched. CDR3 amino acids: CAIAGTGVADTQYF. The CDR3, as DNA: TGTGCCATCGCCGGGACAGGGGTCGCAGATACGCAGTATTTT.

The V gene is TRBV5-8, the J gene TRBJ2-5; 11 bases line up with TRBD2. Trimming cost V 4 bases and J 5 bases; bases outside gene matches: 4. The V gene's germline CDR1 is SGHTS and CDR2 YDEGEE. The CDR3 loop spans 14 amino acids. CDR3 residues: CASSAGLAVETQYF. CDR3 sequence (DNA): TGTGCCAGCAGCGCGGGACTAGCGGTTGAGACCCAGTACTTC.

The chain employs TRBV7-2 and TRBJ2-2, with TRBD1 as a possible D gene (6 bases). Per germline, CDR1 SGHTA and CDR2 FQGNSA. Trimming took off 1 base at V and 9 bases at J, with 12 bases between the two ends. This CDR3 spans 14 amino acids. CDR3 bases: TGTGCCAGCAGCTTAGGGGCAGGGGTGAGGGAGCTGTTTTTT. It encodes CASSLGAGVRELFF.

About this clone itself: One end of the junction does not line up with germline, which may come from a read error. The genes are TRBV15 and TRBJ1-5; the D gene is possibly TRBD1 (5 bases). This CDR3 region has 14 residues. In germline, CDR1 is LNHNV, CDR2 YYDKDF (reference sequence). This CDR3 is CATSTGRTNRPQHF. As DNA, the CDR3 is TGTGCCACCAGCACGGGACGGACCAATCGGCCCCAGCATTTT.

The chain couples TRBV27 to TRBJ2-1; 11 nucleotides agree with TRBD1. V lost 2 bases, J lost 8 bases, and 2 bases stayed unmatched. Looked up from germline, CDR1 is MNHEY and CDR2 is SMNVEV (reference sequence). The CDR3 has 14 residues. The CDR3 DNA reads TGTGCCAGCAGTTTAGGACAGGGGGCTGATGAGCAGTTCTTC. Its translation: CASSLGQGADEQFF.

The chain joins TRBV19 to TRBJ2-1; D may be TRBD1 or TRBD2 (5 bases each). The CDR3 has 15 amino acids. V lost 7 bases and J 4 bases, leaving 17 bases between the germline ends. The germline CDR1 and CDR2 sequences are LNHDA and SQIVND (reference sequence). CDR3 sequence (DNA): TGTGCCAGTACCATGGGGGTATCGGGATACAATGAGCAGTTCTTC. Translating it yields CASTMGVSGYNEQFF.

This clone was detected only once. CDR3 nucleotide sequence: TGTGCCAGCAGCTTAGTGATAGGGGGCGGGGGAGAGACCCAGTACTTC. Translating it yields CASSLVIGGGGETQYF. This rearrangement joins TRBV7-2 to TRBJ2-5; D may match TRBD1 or TRBD2 (7 bases each). The germline gives CDR1 SGHTA, CDR2 FQGNSA. CDR3 size: 16 residues. Trimming shortened V by 1 base and J by 4 bases, and 16 bases separated the two germline ends.

The rearrangement uses TRBV19 and TRBJ1-5; D remains ambiguous. V lost 10 bases and J 4 bases, leaving 20 bases between the germline ends. Germline values: CDR1 LNHDA, CDR2 SQIVND (reference sequence). The CDR3 is made up of 15 amino acids. This CDR3 reads CATLPNAALNQPQHF. The CDR3 bases are TGTGCCACCCTTCCTAATGCGGCACTTAATCAGCCCCAGCATTTT.

The genes are TRBV19 and TRBJ2-6; D possibly corresponds to TRBD2 (6 bases). V was cut by 8 bases and J by 4 bases, with 24 bases left in between. The CDR3 totals 18 residues. CDR1 LNHDA and CDR2 SQIVND come from the germline V gene (reference sequence). DNA for the CDR3: TGTGCCAGTCGCACCCACGGGCTGGCGGGGCCCGGGGCCAACGTCCTGACTTTC. This codes for CASRTHGLAGPGANVLTF.

The chain employs TRBV5-1 and TRBJ1-1, with D possibly being TRBD1 (5 bases). The CDR3 contains 15 residues. V was cut by 2 bases and J by 4 bases, with 15 bases left in between. The germline V gene encodes CDR1 SGHRS and CDR2 YFSETQ. The CDR3 protein is CASSFSGGGATEAFF. DNA of the CDR3: TGCGCCAGCAGCTTTAGCGGGGGAGGAGCCACTGAAGCTTTCTTT.